This entry features one T cell receptor beta chain sequence. Its antigen remains unknown. The entry originates in a study of cytomegalovirus exposure and HLA in healthy donors. Germline assignment: CDR1 SGHRS and CDR2 YFSETQ. The CDR3 totals 15 residues. V shed 1 base and J shed 5 bases, with 16 bases lying between them. The primer mix had 60 Vbeta and 13 Jbeta primers. Original methodology: Later work found around 80 million unique TCR beta chains, with approximately 12 million shared. The table came from immunoSEQ multiplex PCR; TCRdb's copy has only in-frame clones and leaves some out. From that table come the V and J calls and clone size; the DNA was used to work out D and trimming. The sample has around 61,000 clones; 70% to 90% are singletons. Study findings and constraints: Listed as cytomegalovirus-associated were about 160 TCR beta chains.

The source material was PBMCs. The chain carries TRBV5-1 and TRBJ2-7; TRBD1 might be the D (6 bases). The receptor was derived from a man aged 30 to 39 in good health and CMV-seropositive. The chain's CDR3 is CASSLLRDPGDEQYF. In nucleotides, the CDR3 is TGCGCCAGCAGCTTGCTTAGGGACCCAGGGGACGAGCAGTACTTC.